Reported below is one T cell receptor beta chain. Germline V lookup: CDR1 KGHDR, CDR2 SFDVKD. The CDR3 totals 16 residues. The V segment lost 5 bases and the J segment 4 bases; nucleotides outside the gene matches: 6. Here immunoSEQ multiplex PCR was the method, and the copy in TCRdb shows in-frame clones only, minus some. The sample contains about 110,000 clones, 76% of which appear only once. These data belong to a study of blood T cell repertoires in COVID-19. The chain recombines TRBV24-1 with TRBJ2-3, with 12 positions matching TRBD2. This receptor was identified in a man older than 75 with COVID-19, enrolled during active disease. The source material was peripheral blood. CDR3 loop: CATSVTSGRMSDTQYF. CDR3 DNA sequence: TGTGCCACCAGTGTCACTAGCGGGAGGATGTCAGATACGCAGTATTTT.